This T cell receptor (beta chain) was profiled in a study of T cell changes during pregnancy in multiple sclerosis. Deletions cut 5 bases from V and 9 bases from J, with 21 bases between. CDR1 is SGHDT, CDR2 YYEEEE, per germline. The CDR3 is 15 amino acids. TCRdb's table, derived via immunoSEQ multiplex PCR, lists solely in-frame clones and lacks some. Altogether over 60,000 clones are present, about nine tenths being singletons, with the ten largest covering roughly 0.7%. This chain joins TRBV5-6 and TRBJ2-1; perhaps TRBD1 as D (6 bases). This TCR was sampled from a female donor in good health, enrolled as a control in a pregnancy study. The source material was peripheral blood, sampled in the third trimester of pregnancy. CDR3 bases: TGTGCCAGCAGTATGGGTGGGTGGGGGCCCGGTGAGCAGTTCTTC. Residues: CASSMGGWGPGEQFF.